The 5 T cell receptor beta chains reported below all come from one sample, sequenced in a study of OX40 agonist ivuxolimab in advanced cancers. Profiling relied on immunoSEQ multiplex PCR, and the TCRdb table lists in-frame clones only, not all of them. The sample lists 65,000 to 70,000 clones; roughly 80% were seen once. Sample: CD4+ or CD8+ T cells sorted from blood, taken in a trial of the OX40 agonist ivuxolimab. The receptor set was obtained from an adult with an advanced solid tumor such as melanoma, head and neck, liver or kidney cancer.

The gene calls are TRBV5-4 and TRBJ2-7, with D possibly TRBD2 on 6 matching bases. V lost 4 bases and J 0 bases, leaving 17 bases between the germline ends. The CDR3 spans 16 residues. Germline CDR1 is SGHNT and CDR2 is YYREEE (reference sequence). CDR3 in DNA: TGTGCCAGCAGCCCCGGACCTAGCGCATCCTCCTACGAGCAGTACTTC. It encodes CASSPGPSASSYEQYF.

This clone was counted between two and nine times. V gene TRBV2 combines with J gene TRBJ1-2; D is unresolved. The germline gives CDR1 SNHLY, CDR2 FYNNEI. This CDR3 is built from 13 residues. With 1 base removed from V and 8 bases from J, the gap between germline ends came to 11 bases. The CDR3 nucleotides are TGTGCCAGCAGTGAAGTGGCCGTGGGCGGCTACACCTTC. It codes for CASSEVAVGGYTF.

This CDR3 is CASSAGRLPAEETQYF. CDR3 nucleotides: TGTGCCAGCAGCGCGGGAAGACTCCCCGCTGAAGAGACCCAGTACTTC. This chain connects TRBV9 to TRBJ2-5; D possibly corresponds to TRBD2 (5 bases). The V and J ends lost 3 bases and 3 bases respectively, with 18 bases between them. Germline V CDR1 and CDR2: SGDLS, YYNGEE. CDR3 length: 16 residues.

This clone has a single count. The chain carries TRBV6-5 and TRBJ2-2; D gene uncertain. Germline V gives CDR1 MNHEY, CDR2 SVGAGI. This CDR3 spans 14 amino acids. V was trimmed by 4 bases and J by 5 bases, leaving 11 bases between them. CDR3 DNA: TGTGCCAGCAGTTCCACGGGCAGTACCGGGGAGCTGTTTTTT. Protein product: CASSSTGSTGELFF.

V and J are TRBV5-5 and TRBJ2-7, with no clear D. Germline V gene sequence: CDR1 SGHKS, CDR2 YYEKEE (reference sequence). The CDR3 covers 14 residues. With 0 bases removed from V and 0 bases from J, the gap between germline ends came to 7 bases. CDR3 amino acids: CASSLGGGSYEQYF. The CDR3, as DNA: TGTGCCAGCAGCTTGGGAGGCGGCTCCTACGAGCAGTACTTC.